These T cell receptor beta chains were read from a single sample in a study of molecular identifiers for immune sequencing clone quantification. Each CDR3 protein gets one entry after TCRdb re-called the PCR reads with MiXCR. The data contain 400,000 to 600,000 distinct CDR3 sequences, about 22% of them singletons. Sequences were obtained from naive CD8+ T cells from blood, with Jurkat cell RNA spiked in. Receptors originate from a human donor in good health. Some libraries in this study had Jurkat cell RNA spiked in. Each CDR3 is given with its conserved first and last residue. D genes are given only for firm matches. Clone size appears in some rows only: once, few, many, or a class for an expanded clone.

TRBV7-2,TRBJ2-7,TRBD1,few,CASSTPGGSYEQYF,TGTGCCAGCAGCACACCAGGGGGCTCCTACGAGCAGTACTTC
TRBV6-1,TRBJ2-1,TRBD2,few,CASSEFTSGVYEQFF,TGTGCCAGCAGTGAATTTACTAGCGGGGTGTATGAGCAGTTCTTC
TRBV18,TRBJ1-1,TRBD1,few,CASSPPRDRLEAFF,TGTGCCAGCTCACCTCCCCGGGACAGACTAGAAGCTTTCTTT
TRBV2,TRBJ2-4,TRBD1,many,CASRPPGQGITKNIQYF,TGTGCCAGCAGACCCCCCGGACAGGGGATTACCAAAAACATTCAGTACTTC
TRBV27,TRBJ2-3,TRBD2,NA,CASSLLFPGGGTDTQYF,TGTGCCAGCAGTTTACTATTTCCGGGGGGTGGCACAGATACGCAGTATTTT
TRBV7-6,TRBJ1-1,NA,many,CASSLSQNFGTEAFF,TGTGCCAGCAGCTTATCCCAGAATTTCGGCACTGAAGCTTTCTTT
TRBV5-1,TRBJ2-2,TRBD2,many,CASSPGLAGAYGGELFF,TGCGCCAGCAGCCCGGGACTAGCGGGAGCATATGGCGGGGAGCTGTTTTTT
TRBV19,TRBJ1-5,NA,NA,CASNFMGGTQPQHF,TGTGCCAGTAATTTTATGGGTGGCACTCAGCCCCAGCATTTT
TRBV13,TRBJ2-7,TRBD1,NA,CASSSMGTGTDYEQYF,TGTGCCAGCAGCTCCATGGGGACAGGCACGGACTACGAGCAGTACTTC
TRBV30,TRBJ2-3,NA,NA,CARSVGASTDTQYF,TGTGCCAGGAGTGTAGGGGCAAGCACAGATACGCAGTATTTT
TRBV7-9,TRBJ2-2,TRBD1,few,CASSLPGQILNTGELFF,TGTGCCAGCAGCCTTCCGGGACAGATTTTGAACACCGGGGAGCTGTTTTTT
TRBV20-1,TRBJ2-5,TRBD2,NA,CSARDLSSGGETQYF,TGCAGTGCTAGAGATTTGAGTAGCGGGGGAGAGACCCAGTACTTC
TRBV5-6,TRBJ2-7,NA,many,CASSPRQYEQYF,TGTGCCAGCAGCCCGCGACAGTACGAGCAGTACTTC
TRBV7-9,TRBJ2-7,TRBD1,NA,CASSSPMGSVTGAYEQYF,TGTGCCAGCAGCTCCCCCATGGGTAGTGTCACAGGGGCTTACGAGCAGTACTTC
TRBV9,TRBJ1-1,TRBD1,many,CASSGTGDTEAFF,TGTGCCAGCAGTGGGACAGGGGACACTGAAGCTTTCTTT
TRBV4-2,TRBJ2-3,NA,NA,CASSQDWAEGTDTQYF,TGCGCCAGCAGCCAAGATTGGGCTGAGGGCACAGATACGCAGTATTTT
TRBV30,TRBJ2-7,TRBD1,NA,CAWTRDSTSYEQYF,TGTGCCTGGACACGGGACAGCACCTCCTACGAGCAGTACTTC
TRBV5-3,TRBJ2-1,TRBD2,many,CARSANRAWASGRSEQFF,TGTGCCAGAAGCGCAAATCGCGCCTGGGCTAGCGGGAGAAGTGAGCAGTTCTTC
TRBV7-6,TRBJ2-5,TRBD1,NA,CASSRGQGQETQYF,TGTGCCAGCAGCCGAGGACAGGGGCAAGAGACCCAGTACTTC
TRBV29-1,TRBJ1-5,NA,many,CSVVLLNSNQPQHF,TGCAGCGTCGTCTTGCTTAATAGCAATCAGCCCCAGCATTTT
TRBV5-4,TRBJ2-1,TRBD2,NA,CASNPPGGLNEQFF,TGTGCCAGCAACCCCCCGGGGGGGTTGAATGAGCAGTTCTTC